This T cell receptor (beta chain) originates from a study of early T cells in non-severe SARS-CoV-2 infection. The overall study: Sequenced material consisted of bulk RNA (from unsorted whole blood), and chains were unpaired.

This clonotype was seen more than once but under ten times. Its antigen is not identified. The protocol attached unique molecular identifiers to individual cDNA molecules. Via MiXCR, TCRdb re-called the 5' RACE reads, giving one row per CDR3 protein. The data show about 57,000 distinct CDR3 sequences, 10% to 15% seen once. Study results and caveats: Matching results from VDJdb favored anti-spike CD8 responses, leaving private and CD4 specificities undetected.

The receptor was derived from an adult who was a healthcare worker with PCR-confirmed SARS-CoV-2 infection or an uninfected control (not recorded which). Sequencing used whole blood.

DNA of the CDR3: TGTGCCAGCAGTTCGGGACAGGGGTGGATCGGGGAGCTGTTTTTT. It is translated as CASSSGQGWIGELFF. The rearrangement uses TRBV11-3 and TRBJ2-2; 10 bases line up with TRBD1. From germline, CDR1 is SGHNT and CDR2 YENEEA. This CDR3 has 15 residues. With V trimmed by 6 bases and J by 7 bases, 8 bases remained unmatched.